The 25 T cell receptor beta chains given below trace back to one sample, sequenced in a study of shared clonotypes between healthy human individuals. Profiled with immunoSEQ multiplex PCR; TCRdb holds only in-frame clones, not every one. The sample includes hundreds of thousands of clones, 90% to 96% of them seen just once. The sequenced sample was naive CD4+ T cells sorted from blood. The subset: CD45RA+ positively selected. Receptors originate from a woman aged 25 to 39 in good health.

This sequence joins TRBV6-1 and TRBJ2-7; maybe TRBD2 (7 bases). The germline V gene encodes CDR1 MNHNS and CDR2 SASEGT. V lost 10 bases and J 5 bases, leaving 18 bases between the germline ends. This CDR3 comprises 13 residues. CDR3 loop: CANVGGRTHEQYF. In DNA, the CDR3 is TGTGCCAACGTCGGGGGGCGCACCCACGAGCAGTACTTC.

The rearrangement uses TRBV18 and TRBJ1-4, with D tentatively TRBD1 (5 bases). The V gene's germline CDR1 is KGHSH and CDR2 LQKENI. The CDR3 has 14 residues. Between the trimmed V and J ends, which lost 2 bases and 6 bases, there was a span of 10 bases. Written as DNA, the CDR3 is TGTGCCAGCTCACCAGACAGATCCCATGAAAAACTGTTTTTT. Its protein product is CASSPDRSHEKLFF.

J is TRBJ1-5 and V is TRBV7-8, with D possibly matching TRBD1 (6 bases). Germline CDR1 reads SGHVS; CDR2 reads FQNEAQ. The V end was cut by 1 base, the J end by 0 bases, with 22 bases between. The CDR3 is made up of 20 amino acids. The CDR3 is CASSLVTWAGEQYSNQPQHF. The DNA of the CDR3 is TGTGCCAGCAGCTTAGTAACGTGGGCAGGGGAACAATATAGCAATCAGCCCCAGCATTTT.

The V and J genes are TRBV15 and TRBJ2-2, with D perhaps matching TRBD1 (6 bases). The CDR3 sequence is 16 residues long. V lost 5 bases, J lost 5 bases, and 18 bases lay in between. Germline V CDR1 and CDR2: LNHNV, YYDKDF (reference sequence). CDR3 amino acids: CATSPGTTLLTGELFF. Written as DNA, the CDR3 is TGTGCCACCAGCCCTGGGACAACTCTGCTTACCGGGGAGCTGTTTTTT.

V gene TRBV7-6 combines with J gene TRBJ2-7; the match to TRBD1 covers 10 bases. Germline V gene lookup returns CDR1 SGHVS and CDR2 FNYEAQ. J lost 5 bases, V lost 0 bases, and 7 bases had no gene match. This CDR3 comprises 16 residues. CDR3 nucleotide sequence: TGTGCCAGCAGCTTAGCCCTGGACAGGGGGATACACGAGCAGTACTTC. Its translation: CASSLALDRGIHEQYF.

The chain employs TRBV5-8 and TRBJ2-1; TRBD2 matches 7 bases. J gave up 2 bases and V 9 bases, and 11 bases lay outside the gene matches. Looked up from germline, CDR1 is SGHTS and CDR2 is YDEGEE. The CDR3 is made up of 15 amino acids. Here the CDR3 reads CATSAHGLAYNEQFF. The DNA of the CDR3 is TGTGCCACCTCGGCCCATGGACTAGCCTACAATGAGCAGTTCTTC.

This chain uses TRBV13 with TRBJ2-7; 7 bases agree with TRBD1. The V gene end was trimmed by 5 bases and the J gene end by 2 bases; junction bases not matched to a gene: 6. This CDR3 has 14 residues. From germline, CDR1 is PRHDT and CDR2 FYEKMQ (reference sequence). CDR3 loop: CASSPGQGAYEQYF. In DNA form, the CDR3 reads TGTGCCAGCAGCCCCGGGCAGGGGGCCTACGAGCAGTACTTC.

The J gene is TRBJ2-7, the V gene TRBV29-1, with D maybe TRBD1 (6 bases). The CDR3 is 13 residues long. The V gene's germline CDR1 is SQVTM and CDR2 ANQGSEA. The ends were cut back, 6 bases at V and 2 bases at J, with 14 bases in the middle. CDR3 DNA: TGCAGCGTCGTCCAGGACAGACCCTACGAGCAGTACTTC. It yields the protein CSVVQDRPYEQYF.

This chain links TRBV28 with TRBJ1-2; D is uncertain. The CDR3 extends over 13 amino acids. V gave up 5 bases and J gave up 5 bases, with 12 bases separating them. Germline CDR1 is MDHEN and CDR2 is SYDVKM. The CDR3 nucleotides are TGTGCCAGCAGTCCCGCTAACACTTATGGCTACACCTTC. It encodes CASSPANTYGYTF.

In nucleotides, the CDR3 is TGCAGCGTTGAATCGACGGGACACGAGACCCAGTACTTC. It is translated as CSVESTGHETQYF. The gene calls are TRBV29-1 and TRBJ2-5, with a tentative D call TRBD1 (6 bases). V was cut by 2 bases and J by 5 bases, with 12 bases left in between. CDR1 is SQVTM and CDR2 is ANQGSEA in the germline V gene. The CDR3 is 13 amino acids.

J is TRBJ2-5 and V is TRBV18; 7 bases map to TRBD2. This CDR3 is 16 amino acids long. Germline values: CDR1 KGHSH, CDR2 LQKENI. V was pared by 0 bases and J by 2 bases, with 6 bases of the junction left unmatched. The CDR3: CASSPPRGAGQETQYF. The CDR3 nucleotides read TGTGCCAGCTCACCACCGAGGGGAGCGGGACAAGAGACCCAGTACTTC.

The CDR3, as DNA: TGTGCCAGCAGCCAGTGGACAGGGGATAGCAATCAGCCCCAGCATTTT. Protein product: CASSQWTGDSNQPQHF. The chain has TRBV7-8 and TRBJ1-5; 9 bases agree with TRBD1. This CDR3 has 16 amino acids. Germline CDR1 is SGHVS and CDR2 is FQNEAQ. The junction had 5 bases not matched to a gene; V was cut back by 5 bases and J by 0 bases.

The chain couples TRBV6-1 to TRBJ1-3; 11 positions agree with TRBD1. Germline CDR1 and CDR2: MNHNS and SASEGT. V lost 5 bases to trimming and J lost 15 bases; unmatched junction nucleotides: 12. The CDR3 spans 14 residues. The CDR3 protein is CASSRPGTGGQGYF. CDR3 bases: TGTGCCAGCAGTCGTCCCGGGACAGGGGGTCAAGGATATTTT.

The chain is built from TRBV10-2 and TRBJ2-1, with D hard to call. This CDR3 region has 16 residues. Trimming took off 5 bases at V and 0 bases at J, with 14 bases between the two ends. From germline, CDR1 is WSHSY and CDR2 SAAADI. The CDR3 region is CASSPIGRSSYNEQFF. For the CDR3, the DNA is TGCGCCAGCAGTCCCATTGGGCGGAGCTCCTACAATGAGCAGTTCTTC.

This chain links TRBV15 with TRBJ2-1, with D tentatively TRBD2 (5 bases). CDR1 LNHNV and CDR2 YYDKDF come from the germline V gene (reference sequence). The CDR3 totals 16 residues. Trimming left V 0 bases short and J 0 bases short, with 9 bases between. CDR3: CATSREGRSSYNEQFF. The CDR3 coding sequence is TGTGCCACCAGCAGAGAGGGGAGAAGCTCCTACAATGAGCAGTTCTTC.

This chain links TRBV25-1 with TRBJ2-1; TRBD2 aligns across 8 bases. Unmatched junction bases numbered 4, after V lost 2 bases and J lost 1 base. The CDR3 runs to 16 residues. Looked up from germline, CDR1 is MGHDK and CDR2 is SYGVNS. CDR3 nucleotides: TGTGCCAGCAGTGAACCCCCGGGAGGGTCCTACAATGAGCAGTTCTTC. Protein product: CASSEPPGGSYNEQFF.

The CDR3 loop is CASNSLQVVNYEQYF. The DNA of the CDR3 is TGTGCCAGCAATTCTCTCCAGGTAGTGAACTACGAGCAGTACTTC. The chain links TRBV28 to TRBJ2-7, with unresolved D. V lost 7 bases and J 3 bases, leaving 19 bases between the germline ends. The CDR3 totals 15 residues. Per the germline V gene, CDR1 is MDHEN and CDR2 is SYDVKM.

The gene calls are TRBV5-4 and TRBJ1-1, with 8 bases aligning to TRBD1. Germline CDR1 and CDR2: SGHNT and YYREEE (reference sequence). The trim removed 4 bases at V and 1 base at J, leaving 6 bases unmatched. The CDR3 is 15 residues long. The chain's CDR3 is CASSASGQGNTEAFF. The CDR3 DNA reads as TGTGCCAGCAGCGCATCCGGACAGGGGAACACTGAAGCTTTCTTT. Full variable domain (outside the CDR3, taken from reference TRBV5-4 and TRBJ1-1): ETGVTQSPTHLIKTRGQQVTLRCSSQSGHNTVSWYQQALGQGPQFIFQYYREEENGRGNFPPRFSGLQFPNYSSELNVNALELDDSALYLCASSASGQGNTEAFFGQGTRLTVV.

This clone was detected only once. The rearrangement links TRBV29-1 to TRBJ2-7; TRBD1 might be the D (5 bases). The CDR3 is 14 residues long. Germline V CDR1 and CDR2: SQVTM, ANQGSEA. The germline V and J ends were trimmed by 5 bases and 0 bases, with 14 bases remaining between them. CDR3 nucleotide sequence: TGCAGCGTTTCATTCAGGGTTAACTCCTACGAGCAGTACTTC. Translation gives CSVSFRVNSYEQYF.

Notes on this clone: One end of the junction varies from germline; a read error may be responsible. The chain has TRBV5-3 and TRBJ1-2; 7 bases map to TRBD1. TRBV5-3 is noted as an ORF with a role that remains uncertain. CDR3 size: 14 residues. The CDR3 sequence: CASSLGDSLYGYTF. The CDR3 nucleotides read TGTGCCAGCAGCTTGGGGGACAGTCTCTATGGCTACACCTTC.

This chain joins TRBV5-4 and TRBJ1-6; D remains unclear. Trimming took off 0 bases at V and 4 bases at J, with 5 bases between the two ends. Germline lookup yields CDR1 SGHNT and CDR2 YYREEE (reference sequence). The CDR3 has 14 residues. The CDR3 nucleotides are TGTGCCAGCAGCTTGGCGGGGTATAATTCACCCCTCCACTTT. Amino acids: CASSLAGYNSPLHF.

CDR3 sequence: CASSYSAWSSYEQYF. In DNA form, the CDR3 reads TGTGCCAGCAGTTACTCTGCATGGAGCTCCTACGAGCAGTACTTC. The V gene is TRBV6-5, the J gene TRBJ2-7; D remains ambiguous. The V gene's germline CDR1 is MNHEY and CDR2 SVGAGI. CDR3 length equals 15 residues. V lost 0 bases and J 0 bases, leaving 9 bases between the germline ends.

In nucleotides, the CDR3 is TGCGCCAGCAGCTGGGGACAGGGGGCGCGCACCTACGAGCAGTACTTC. Protein product: CASSWGQGARTYEQYF. This chain connects TRBV5-1 to TRBJ2-5; 12 bases match TRBD1. The end of the DNA aligns better with TRBJ2-7, so the J call may be wrong. The CDR3 covers 16 residues. Looked up from germline, CDR1 is SGHRS and CDR2 is YFSETQ.

V gene TRBV5-1 combines with J gene TRBJ1-1, with 8 bases lining up with TRBD1. V gave up 2 bases and J gave up 6 bases; unmatched junction bases: 6. Germline lookup yields CDR1 SGHRS and CDR2 YFSETQ. The CDR3 runs 14 residues. CDR3 sequence: CASSFRGLEAEAFF. The CDR3 DNA reads as TGCGCCAGCAGCTTCAGGGGGCTGGAAGCTGAAGCTTTCTTT.

The J gene is TRBJ2-7, the V gene TRBV11-2; 7 positions match TRBD2. V was pared by 0 bases and J by 3 bases, with 2 bases of the junction left unmatched. The CDR3 is 14 amino acids. CDR1 and CDR2 (germline): SGHAT, FQNNGV. The DNA for the CDR3 is TGTGCCAGCAGCTTAGACCCTAGCGGCTACGAGCAGTACTTC. This codes for CASSLDPSGYEQYF.